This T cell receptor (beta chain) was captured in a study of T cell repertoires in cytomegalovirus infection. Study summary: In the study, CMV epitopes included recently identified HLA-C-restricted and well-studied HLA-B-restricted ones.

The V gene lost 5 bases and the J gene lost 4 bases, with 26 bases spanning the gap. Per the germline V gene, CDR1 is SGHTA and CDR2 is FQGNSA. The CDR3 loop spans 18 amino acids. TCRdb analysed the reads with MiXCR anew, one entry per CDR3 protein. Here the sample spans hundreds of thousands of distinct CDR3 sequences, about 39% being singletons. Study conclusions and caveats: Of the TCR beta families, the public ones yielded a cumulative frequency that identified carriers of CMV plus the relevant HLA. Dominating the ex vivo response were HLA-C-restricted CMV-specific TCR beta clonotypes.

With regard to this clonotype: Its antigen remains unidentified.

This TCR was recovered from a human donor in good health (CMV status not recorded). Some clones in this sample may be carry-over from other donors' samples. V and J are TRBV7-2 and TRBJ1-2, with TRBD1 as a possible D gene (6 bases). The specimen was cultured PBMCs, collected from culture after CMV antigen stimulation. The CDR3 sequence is CASSRAPLQGPGSYGYTF. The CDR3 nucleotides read TGTGCCAGCAGCAGAGCCCCCCTACAGGGACCGGGTAGCTATGGCTACACCTTC. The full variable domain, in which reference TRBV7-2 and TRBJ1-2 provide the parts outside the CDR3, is GAGVSQSPSNKVTEKGKDVELRCDPISGHTALYWYRQSLGQGLEFLIYFQGNSAPDKSGLPSDRFSAERTGGSVSTLTIQRTQQEDSAVYLCASSRAPLQGPGSYGYTFGSGTRLTVV.